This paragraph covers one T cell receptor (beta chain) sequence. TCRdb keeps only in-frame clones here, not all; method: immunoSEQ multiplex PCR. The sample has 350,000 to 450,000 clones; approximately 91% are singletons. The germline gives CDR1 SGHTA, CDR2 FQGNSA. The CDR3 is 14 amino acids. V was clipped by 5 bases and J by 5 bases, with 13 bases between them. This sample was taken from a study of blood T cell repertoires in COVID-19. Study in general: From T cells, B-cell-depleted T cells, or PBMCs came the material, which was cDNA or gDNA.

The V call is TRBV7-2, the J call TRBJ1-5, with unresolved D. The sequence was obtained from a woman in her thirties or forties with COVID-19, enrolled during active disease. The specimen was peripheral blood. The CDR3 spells CASSPQEGHQPQHF. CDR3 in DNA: TGTGCCAGCAGCCCCCAGGAGGGTCATCAGCCCCAGCATTTT.